The next 23 T cell receptor beta chains were all read from a single sample in a study of blood T cell repertoires in COVID-19. The protocol was immunoSEQ multiplex PCR, while the TCRdb copy is restricted to in-frame clones and leaves out a portion. The repertoire includes some 260,000 clones, 60% to 75% of them detected once, and 3.3% sits in the top ten. The source material was peripheral blood. All receptors derive from a woman of 80 years or more with acute or convalescent COVID-19.

The chain is built from TRBV27 and TRBJ1-1; possible D gene TRBD1, 6 bases. V was pared by 5 bases and J by 4 bases, with 17 bases between. The CDR3 totals 15 residues. CDR1 MNHEY and CDR2 SMNVEV come from the germline V gene (reference sequence). CDR3 loop: CASSNYREGSTEAFF. The CDR3 bases are TGTGCCAGCAGTAACTACAGGGAGGGAAGCACTGAAGCTTTCTTT.

This chain links TRBV6-5 with TRBJ2-5; D is perhaps TRBD1 (5 bases). This CDR3 contains 14 residues. V lost 7 bases and J lost 5, with 17 bases in between. Germline V gene sequence: CDR1 MNHEY, CDR2 SVGAGI. The CDR3 spells CASTEDAKGETQYF. DNA of the CDR3: TGTGCCAGCACCGAAGATGCGAAGGGGGAGACCCAGTACTTC.

The chain employs TRBV5-5 and TRBJ2-7, with TRBD1 matching 8 bases. From germline, CDR1 is SGHKS and CDR2 YYEKEE (reference sequence). With 3 bases clipped from V and 6 bases from J, the junction kept 8 bases outside the gene matches. The CDR3 runs to 14 residues. The CDR3 coding sequence is TGTGCCAGCAGCTGGGGACAGGCCGCAGGCGAGCAGTACTTC. Protein: CASSWGQAAGEQYF.

The chain is built from TRBV5-1 and TRBJ1-6; TRBD1 aligns across 8 bases. The V gene end was trimmed by 0 bases and the J gene end by 7 bases; junction bases not matched to a gene: 3. Germline CDR1 is SGHRS and CDR2 is YFSETQ. CDR3 size: 15 residues. CDR3 nucleotide sequence: TGCGCCAGCAGCTTGGTAGGACAGGGAAATTCACCCCTCCACTTT. This gives the protein CASSLVGQGNSPLHF. The variable domain in full, completed from reference TRBV5-1 and TRBJ1-6, reads KAGVTQTPRYLIKTRGQQVTLSCSPISGHRSVSWYQQTPGQGLQFLFEYFSETQRNKGNFPGRFSGRQFSNSRSEMNVSTLELGDSALYLCASSLVGQGNSPLHFGNGTRLTVT.

The V gene is TRBV6-5, the J gene TRBJ2-1; 14 nucleotides align to TRBD2. The CDR3 loop spans 15 amino acids. Trimming at V came to 6 bases and at J to 8 bases, leaving 6 bases not matched to a gene. CDR1 is MNHEY, CDR2 SVGAGI, per germline. DNA for the CDR3: TGTGCCAGCAGAATGACTAGCGGGAGGGCTTATGAGCAGTTCTTC. Residues: CASRMTSGRAYEQFF.

The chain employs TRBV7-9 and TRBJ2-7, with a possible D match to TRBD1 (6 bases). The CDR3 loop spans 14 amino acids. Trimming pared 5 bases from V and 3 bases from J, leaving 14 bases between. From germline, CDR1 is SEHNR and CDR2 FQNEAQ (reference sequence). The CDR3 loop reads CASSGWTDNYEQYF. In DNA form, the CDR3 reads TGTGCCAGCAGCGGATGGACAGACAACTACGAGCAGTACTTC.

This rearrangement joins TRBV28 to TRBJ2-5, with 7 bases that match TRBD2. Germline V lookup: CDR1 MDHEN, CDR2 SYDVKM. The length of the CDR3 is 17 residues. After removal of 4 bases from V and 9 bases from J, the junction contained 20 bases not matched to a gene. CDR3 sequence: CASSSASLLAGDEAQYF. CDR3 nucleotides: TGTGCCAGCAGTTCAGCCAGTTTATTAGCGGGTGATGAGGCCCAGTACTTC.

This clone was observed a few times. The V call is TRBV30, the J call TRBJ1-1; 7 bases agree with TRBD1. V lost 4 bases and J lost 1; bases outside the gene matches: 3. Germline-derived CDR1 and CDR2 are GTSNPN and SVGIG (reference sequence). This CDR3 spans 13 amino acids. CDR3 sequence: CAWIRGPNTEAFF. The CDR3 DNA reads as TGTGCCTGGATAAGGGGGCCGAACACTGAAGCTTTCTTT.

V is TRBV14 and J is TRBJ2-2, with unresolved D. V lost 4 bases and J 3 bases, leaving 6 bases between the germline ends. Germline CDR1 is SGHDN and CDR2 is FVKESK. The CDR3 spans 13 residues. The CDR3, as DNA: TGTGCCAGCAGCCGCCAGTACACCGGGGAGCTGTTTTTT. It yields the protein CASSRQYTGELFF.

The gene calls are TRBV7-8 and TRBJ2-1; 10 nucleotides align to TRBD2. Trimming cost V 5 bases and J 13 bases; bases outside gene matches: 2. The V gene's germline CDR1 is SGHVS and CDR2 FQNEAQ. The CDR3 extends over 11 amino acids. In DNA, the CDR3 is TGTGCCAGCAGCCGGACTAGCGGACAGTTCTTC. Its protein product is CASSRTSGQFF.

This rearrangement joins TRBV13 to TRBJ1-1, with unresolved D. V shed 2 bases and J shed 6 bases, with 13 bases lying between them. Germline V gene sequence: CDR1 PRHDT, CDR2 FYEKMQ (reference sequence). The CDR3 is 14 residues long. The CDR3: CASSLLGSGSEAFF. The CDR3 DNA is TGTGCCAGCAGCTTATTGGGCTCGGGGTCTGAAGCTTTCTTT.

The J gene is TRBJ2-7, the V gene TRBV12-3 or TRBV12-4; D is possibly TRBD1 (5 bases). Trimming stripped 7 bases from V and 7 bases from J, with 17 bases between. The CDR3 length is 13 residues. CDR3 sequence: CASTQTSQGEQYF. The CDR3 nucleotides are TGTGCCAGCACCCAGACTTCTCAGGGAGAGCAGTACTTC.

The chain joins TRBV23-1 to TRBJ2-3, with D possibly being TRBD2 (5 bases). TRBV23-1 is an ORF, with its function uncertain. This CDR3 spans 17 amino acids. V lost 3 bases, J lost 2 bases, and 18 bases lay in between. The CDR3 DNA reads as TGCGCCAGCAGTCACGATTACGACGGGAAAGACACAGATACGCAGTATTTT. It codes for CASSHDYDGKDTDTQYF.

The sample holds a few counts of this clone. The rearrangement uses TRBV28 and TRBJ1-3; 8 bases are shared with TRBD1. The CDR3 has 16 amino acids. Germline loops: CDR1 MDHEN, CDR2 SYDVKM. The V gene end was trimmed by 0 bases and the J gene end by 5 bases; junction bases not matched to a gene: 6. CDR3 DNA sequence: TGTGCCAGCAGTTTATGGGACAGGGAAAGAAGAAACACCATATATTTT. Encoded protein: CASSLWDRERRNTIYF.

J is TRBJ2-1 and V is TRBV27; D is perhaps TRBD2 (6 bases). CDR1 and CDR2 from the germline V gene are MNHEY and SMNVEV (reference sequence). This CDR3 contains 17 residues. With 6 bases removed from V and 7 bases from J, the gap between germline ends came to 25 bases. The CDR3 coding sequence is TGTGCCAGCAGACCCGGCCGGGACGAATGGGGGGTGAATGAGCAGTTCTTC. Translated, it gives CASRPGRDEWGVNEQFF.

This chain connects TRBV5-4 to TRBJ2-1; 13 bases line up with TRBD2. J gave up 8 bases and V 3 bases, and 5 bases lay outside the gene matches. The CDR3 consists of 15 residues. Germline CDR1 reads SGHNT; CDR2 reads YYREEE (reference sequence). CDR3 DNA sequence: TGTGCCAGCAGCTCGGGACTAGCGGGAAAATATGAGCAGTTCTTC. Translation gives CASSSGLAGKYEQFF.

V gene TRBV5-6 combines with J gene TRBJ1-5, with a tentative D call TRBD1 (5 bases). CDR1 and CDR2 from the germline V gene are SGHDT and YYEEEE. Trimming took off 3 bases at V and 0 bases at J, with 10 bases between the two ends. The CDR3 runs 15 residues. In DNA, the CDR3 is TGTGCCAGCAGCTGGGGGGGTCTTAGCAATCAGCCCCAGCATTTT. This encodes CASSWGGLSNQPQHF.

The rearrangement links TRBV30 to TRBJ2-1, with D perhaps TRBD2 (6 bases). Germline lookup yields CDR1 GTSNPN and CDR2 SVGIG (reference sequence). There are 16 residues in the CDR3. Trimming removed 2 bases at V and 4 bases at J, with 18 bases between. CDR3 loop: CAWSSPRGGGYNEQFF. The CDR3, as DNA: TGTGCCTGGAGTTCCCCGCGTGGGGGAGGTTACAATGAGCAGTTCTTC.

The chain employs TRBV6-6 and TRBJ2-1, with 7 bases fitting TRBD2. This CDR3 spans 15 amino acids. Trimming removed 0 bases from V and 8 bases from J; junction bases left unmatched: 7. Germline CDR1 and CDR2: MNHNY and SVGAGI (reference sequence). The CDR3, as DNA: TGTGCCAGCAGTTACTCGATGGTGCGGGAGTATGAGCAGTTCTTC. It yields the protein CASSYSMVREYEQFF.

Comment on this clone: The sample contains more than one DNA sequence encoding this CDR3. The chain combines TRBV6-5 with TRBJ2-7; the match to TRBD2 covers 11 bases. Germline loops: CDR1 MNHEY, CDR2 SVGAGI. The CDR3 covers 15 residues. Trimming cost V 5 bases and J 0 bases; bases outside gene matches: 3. The CDR3 protein is CASSPGTSGSYEQYF. The CDR3 coding sequence is TGTGCCAGCAGTCCAGGGACTAGCGGCTCCTACGAGCAGTACTTC.

This clone was picked up a small number of times. This chain uses TRBV6-5 with TRBJ1-1, with TRBD1 as a possible D gene (6 bases). Germline CDR1 is MNHEY and CDR2 is SVGAGI. The CDR3 runs to 15 residues. V was trimmed by 6 bases and J by 4 bases, leaving 18 bases between them. CDR3 region: CASSPLGGAATEAFF. The DNA for the CDR3 is TGTGCCAGCAGCCCCCTAGGGGGGGCGGCCACTGAAGCTTTCTTT.

This chain uses TRBV18 with TRBJ2-7; 11 positions agree with TRBD2. The CDR3 sequence is 17 residues long. Germline values: CDR1 KGHSH, CDR2 LQKENI. Unmatched junction bases numbered 12, after V lost 2 bases and J lost 6 bases. The CDR3 spells CASSPIAGGSLVSEQYF. The CDR3 region has the DNA TGTGCCAGCTCACCAATAGCGGGAGGGTCTCTTGTCTCCGAGCAGTACTTC.

J is TRBJ2-1 and V is TRBV7-2, with 8 bases identical to TRBD2. The CDR3 covers 15 residues. CDR1 and CDR2 (germline): SGHTA, FQGNSA. The ends lost 4 bases at V and 6 bases at J; junction bases unmatched: 8. CDR3 sequence (DNA): TGTGCCAGCAGCTCCGCGGGGGGTAGGCGCAATGAGCAGTTCTTC. Translating it yields CASSSAGGRRNEQFF.